The entry that follows covers one T cell receptor beta chain sequence. Germline-derived CDR1 and CDR2 are KGHDR and SFDVKD. Trimming removed 11 bases at V and 4 bases at J, with 8 bases between. The CDR3 covers 10 residues. The entire patient cohort was treatment-naive prior to thyroid surgery. This sample stems from a study of metastatic and nonmetastatic thyroid tumors. Background on the study: Repertoires from blood and tumor or nodule tissue of malignant and benign thyroid patients were compared.

Per the original data handling: Building a distant-metastasis classifier for papillary thyroid cancer drew on CDR3 differences across clinicopathological groups. With MiXCR, TCRdb reprocessed the PCR reads. TCRdb, not the original authors, processed these V and J calls. This table has about 25,000 clones, about 20% appearing once. The clonotype comes from a male donor with papillary thyroid cancer or a benign thyroid nodule (not recorded which). Some clones in this sample may be carry-over from other donors' samples. V usage is TRBV24-1 and J usage is TRBJ2-7; D not certain. Material: blood. CDR3 in amino acids: CASWLYEQYF. Here the CDR3 DNA reads TGTGCCAGCTGGCTTTACGAGCAGTACTTC.